Below, 24 T cell receptor beta chains from the same sample are listed, as sequenced in a study of T cell repertoires in cytomegalovirus infection. These receptors have no identified antigens. TCRdb independently ran MiXCR on the reads; one entry per CDR3 protein. The table has roughly 120,000 distinct CDR3 sequences, roughly 32% seen once. Sequencing used CD8+ T cells from cultured PBMCs, obtained from culture after CMV antigen stimulation. Receptor source: a human donor in good health (CMV status not recorded). Some clones in this sample may be carry-over from other donors' samples.

The table lists this clonotype with many counts. V gene TRBV12-3 or TRBV12-4 combines with J gene TRBJ1-6; D call uncertain. V was pared by 5 bases and J by 2 bases, with 13 bases between. The CDR3 is 16 amino acids. CDR3 in amino acids: CASSPPEGAYNSPLHF. CDR3 coding DNA: TGTGCCAGCAGTCCCCCGGAAGGAGCCTATAATTCACCCCTCCACTTT.

This chain joins TRBV7-8 and TRBJ1-6; perhaps TRBD1 as D (5 bases). The V end was cut by 3 bases, the J end by 9 bases, with 15 bases between. CDR1 is SGHVS and CDR2 is FQNEAQ in the germline V gene. This CDR3 has 15 residues. The CDR3 DNA is TGTGCCAGCAGCTTCTACGCGGGGGAGGGTTCACCCCTCCACTTT. This encodes CASSFYAGEGSPLHF.

This clonotype was found many times. The chain carries TRBV19 and TRBJ1-5; the D gene is possibly TRBD1 (5 bases). Germline assignment: CDR1 LNHDA and CDR2 SQIVND (reference sequence). The length of the CDR3 is 15 residues. V was shortened by 5 bases and J by 1 base, with 12 bases between the two germline ends. In DNA, the CDR3 is TGTGCCAGTAGTTGGGGGGTATTAAGCAATCAGCCCCAGCATTTT. It is translated as CASSWGVLSNQPQHF.

V gene TRBV6-1 combines with J gene TRBJ2-7; 9 bases fit TRBD1. Losses at the gene ends were 3 bases for V and 4 bases for J; bases not matched to a gene: 1. Germline assignment: CDR1 MNHNS and CDR2 SASEGT. The CDR3 sequence is 13 residues long. The CDR3, as DNA: TGTGCCAGCAGTGAGGACAGGGGATACGAGCAGTACTTC. This sequence encodes CASSEDRGYEQYF.

This clonotype has more than one count but fewer than ten. The chain links TRBV6-5 to TRBJ1-2; 8 nucleotides agree with TRBD1. Germline values: CDR1 MNHEY, CDR2 SVGAGI. CDR3 size: 14 residues. V lost 7 bases to trimming and J lost 8 bases; unmatched junction nucleotides: 12. The CDR3 DNA follows: TGTGCCAGCATTCCCTCTGGGGCAGGGGGCGGCTACACCTTC. Translation gives CASIPSGAGGGYTF.

The V gene is TRBV27, the J gene TRBJ2-7, with 8 bases fitting TRBD1. This CDR3 contains 14 residues. The J segment lost 3 bases and the V segment lost 3 bases, leaving 4 bases of the junction unmatched. The V gene's germline CDR1 is MNHEY and CDR2 SMNVEV (reference sequence). CDR3 sequence reads: CASSFAGQVYEQYF. In DNA form, the CDR3 reads TGTGCCAGCAGTTTCGCGGGACAGGTCTACGAGCAGTACTTC.

The chain recombines TRBV11-2 with TRBJ2-6; weak D call: TRBD1 (6 bases). Germline-derived CDR1 and CDR2 are SGHAT and FQNNGV. Trimming pared 5 bases from V and 2 bases from J, leaving 13 bases between. This CDR3 is 16 amino acids long. CDR3 sequence: CASSADQGTGANVLTF. CDR3 DNA: TGTGCCAGCAGCGCCGACCAGGGGACTGGGGCCAACGTCCTGACTTTC.

The chain has TRBV12-3 or TRBV12-4 and TRBJ1-5; TRBD1 matches 7 bases. V lost 5 bases, J lost 1 base, and 5 bases stayed unmatched. The length of the CDR3 is 15 residues. The DNA of the CDR3 is TGTGCCAGCAGTCCTCGGGACAGAAGCAATCAGCCCCAGCATTTT. This sequence encodes CASSPRDRSNQPQHF.

The chain links TRBV5-6 to TRBJ2-1, with TRBD2 as a possible D gene (6 bases). The germline V gene encodes CDR1 SGHDT and CDR2 YYEEEE. CDR3 length: 17 residues. V was pared by 2 bases and J by 2 bases, with 17 bases between. In nucleotides, the CDR3 is TGTGCCAGCAGCTTACCTTCGGGGGACGCAGCCTACAATGAGCAGTTCTTC. Its translation: CASSLPSGDAAYNEQFF.

V is TRBV11-2 and J is TRBJ1-2; D perhaps matches TRBD1 (6 bases). Germline values: CDR1 SGHAT, CDR2 FQNNGV. V lost 3 bases and J 5 bases, leaving 10 bases between the germline ends. The length of the CDR3 is 13 residues. The CDR3 bases are TGTGCCAGCAGCTTCAGTCAGGGGTATGGCTACACCTTC. Translated: CASSFSQGYGYTF.

This sequence joins TRBV7-2 and TRBJ1-6, with a possible D match to TRBD1 (6 bases). With 8 bases removed from V and 11 bases from J, the gap between germline ends came to 19 bases. The CDR3 extends over 14 amino acids. Germline lookup yields CDR1 SGHTA and CDR2 FQGNSA. The CDR3 DNA sequence: TGTGCCAGCCAGCGTGCGGGGGGCGTCACACCCCTCCACTTT. It encodes CASQRAGGVTPLHF.

The chain recombines TRBV7-9 with TRBJ2-1; 11 nucleotides match TRBD2. Trimming took 7 bases from V and 4 from J; bases not matched to a gene: 18. The CDR3 consists of 19 residues. Per the germline V gene, CDR1 is SEHNR and CDR2 is FQNEAQ (reference sequence). CDR3 sequence (DNA): TGTGCCAGCATCCAATCGGGCCTAGCGGGGGGTCATCTGTACAATGAGCAGTTCTTC. Translation gives CASIQSGLAGGHLYNEQFF.

This clonotype has just a few counts. This chain links TRBV6-1 with TRBJ1-6, with 7 bases identical to TRBD1. CDR3 length equals 17 residues. The germline V gene has CDR1 MNHNS and CDR2 SASEGT. V shed 2 bases, J shed 6 bases, and the junction held 10 bases outside the gene matches. CDR3 protein: CASSEPDGGQSNSPLHF. CDR3 nucleotides: TGTGCCAGCAGTGAACCGGATGGGGGACAGAGTAATTCACCCCTCCACTTT.

The chain uses TRBV20-1 and TRBJ2-7; TRBD1 might be the D (6 bases). Germline CDR1 DFQATT, CDR2 SNEGSKA (reference sequence). The CDR3 sequence is 14 residues long. V was cut by 7 bases and J by 4 bases, with 20 bases left in between. The CDR3 here is CSVRGKKGRYEQYF. In DNA, the CDR3 is TGCAGTGTGAGGGGGAAAAAGGGACGGTACGAGCAGTACTTC.

CDR3 sequence: CASSIVPNNEQFF. Here the CDR3 DNA reads TGTGCCAGTAGTATAGTGCCCAATAATGAGCAGTTCTTC. The V and J genes are TRBV19 and TRBJ2-1; D ambiguous. CDR3 length: 13 amino acids. Per the germline V gene, CDR1 is LNHDA and CDR2 is SQIVND (reference sequence). V lost 1 base and J lost 7, with 8 bases in between.

The chain uses TRBV20-1 and TRBJ1-1, with 8 bases identical to TRBD1. This CDR3 is built from 13 residues. CDR1 and CDR2 (germline): DFQATT, SNEGSKA (reference sequence). With V trimmed by 2 bases and J by 5 bases, 4 bases remained unmatched. In DNA form, the CDR3 reads TGCAGTGCTAGACAGGGGGCGCGAACTGAAGCTTTCTTT. Translation: CSARQGARTEAFF.

The chain links TRBV4-1 to TRBJ2-2, with 10 bases aligning to TRBD1. There are 18 residues in the CDR3. Germline V gene data show CDR1 as MGHRA and CDR2 as YSYEKL. V lost 0 bases, J lost 6 bases, and 10 bases stayed unmatched. CDR3 coding DNA: TGCGCCAGCAGCCAAGACGCATCCGGGACAGGGGTTTCCGGGGAGCTGTTTTTT. Translated, it gives CASSQDASGTGVSGELFF.

This clonotype was detected only a few times. V and J are TRBV7-2 and TRBJ2-1; D not certain. Germline CDR1 and CDR2: SGHTA and FQGNSA. Trimming cost V 4 bases and J 0 bases, with 16 bases left between them. The CDR3 spans 17 residues. CDR3 nucleotide sequence: TGTGCCAGCAGCTCGACCCCTCAGGTAAACTCCTACAATGAGCAGTTCTTC. It specifies CASSSTPQVNSYNEQFF. The full variable domain, in which reference TRBV7-2 and TRBJ2-1 provide the parts outside the CDR3, is GAGVSQSPSNKVTEKGKDVELRCDPISGHTALYWYRQSLGQGLEFLIYFQGNSAPDKSGLPSDRFSAERTGGSVSTLTIQRTQQEDSAVYLCASSSTPQVNSYNEQFFGPGTRLTVL.

This clonotype was observed a few times. The chain combines TRBV7-2 with TRBJ2-7, with TRBD1 matching over 10 bases. The CDR3 contains 15 residues. Germline CDR1 reads SGHTA; CDR2 reads FQGNSA. Losses at the gene ends were 8 bases for V and 7 bases for J; bases not matched to a gene: 14. In DNA form, the CDR3 reads TGTGCCAGCGCCCGGGACAGGGGACCTTTCTTAGAGCAGTACTTC. This encodes CASARDRGPFLEQYF.

The sample holds a few counts of this clonotype. The chain uses TRBV7-9 and TRBJ1-1, with no clear D. Looked up from germline, CDR1 is SEHNR and CDR2 is FQNEAQ (reference sequence). V gave up 6 bases and J gave up 11 bases, with 13 bases separating them. The CDR3 length is 11 residues. In nucleotides, the CDR3 is TGTGCCAGCAGTAGAGGAACTGCGGCTTTCTTT. The encoded protein is CASSRGTAAFF.

Ten or more counts support this clonotype. The chain joins TRBV7-6 to TRBJ2-1, with D possibly matching TRBD1 (5 bases). Per germline, CDR1 SGHVS and CDR2 FNYEAQ. V was clipped by 4 bases and J by 2 bases, with 12 bases between them. The CDR3 contains 15 residues. CDR3 region: CASSSATVTYNEQFF. Here the CDR3 DNA reads TGTGCCAGCAGCTCGGCGACAGTCACCTACAATGAGCAGTTCTTC.

This clonotype has at least ten counts. The chain links TRBV28 to TRBJ2-3; 16 bases fit TRBD2. V dropped 5 bases and J dropped 4; count of bases not matched to a gene: 6. Germline CDR1 reads MDHEN; CDR2 reads SYDVKM. There are 17 residues in the CDR3. The CDR3 nucleotides read TGTGCCAGCAGTGGTGGGACTAGCGGGGGGGCGGCAGATACGCAGTATTTT. Amino acid sequence: CASSGGTSGGAADTQYF. Full variable domain (outside the CDR3, taken from reference TRBV28 and TRBJ2-3): DVKVTQSSRYLVKRTGEKVFLECVQDMDHENMFWYRQDPGLGLRLIYFSYDVKMKEKGDIPEGYSVSREKKERFSLILESASTNQTSMYLCASSGGTSGGAADTQYFGPGTRLTVL.

This clonotype was recorded a few times. The chain is built from TRBV4-1 and TRBJ1-2, with a weak D call TRBD1 (5 bases). The V and J ends lost 3 bases and 0 bases respectively, with 14 bases between them. Germline lookup yields CDR1 MGHRA and CDR2 YSYEKL. This CDR3 spans 16 amino acids. The CDR3 is CASSQVGDATNYGYTF. The CDR3 bases are TGCGCCAGCAGCCAGGTCGGGGACGCTACTAACTATGGCTACACCTTC.

The chain joins TRBV4-1 to TRBJ1-5; 7 bases agree with TRBD1. The CDR3 totals 14 residues. J was trimmed by 9 bases and V by 2 bases; bases with no gene match: 7. Germline CDR1 MGHRA, CDR2 YSYEKL. The CDR3 nucleotides read TGCGCCAGCAGCCAAAACAGGGGTTCTAGGCCCCAGCATTTT. Protein product: CASSQNRGSRPQHF.